Shown below are 23 T cell receptor beta chains from a single sample sequenced in a study of Graves' ophthalmopathy and Graves' hyperthyroidism. Amplification of the TCR beta CDR3 regions used RNA transcripts (as template). The workflow started with a first-round RT-PCR run with HTBI primers and then moved on to a second-round multiplex PCR. In TCRdb, the multiplex PCR reads were re-called with MiXCR into one record per CDR3 protein. The sample shows approximately 1.2 million distinct CDR3 sequences, roughly two fifths of them seen only once. Sequencing was carried out using peripheral blood or thyroid tissue (not recorded which). The receptor set was obtained from an adult man with Graves' hyperthyroidism.

Many counts were recorded for this clonotype. At one boundary the junction diverges from the germline segment, which might be a read error. In nucleotides, the CDR3 is TGTGCCAGCAGCGTAGCGGACAGGGTTCTCTATGGCTACACCTTC. The encoded protein is CASSVADRVLYGYTF. The gene calls are TRBV7-9 and TRBJ1-2, with 8 positions matching TRBD1. Germline V CDR1 and CDR2: SEHNR, FQNEAQ (reference sequence). The CDR3 spans 15 residues.

A word on this clonotype: One junction end disagrees with the germline gene, perhaps due to a read error. The rearrangement links TRBV7-9 to TRBJ1-2; no reliable D call. Germline V lookup: CDR1 SEHNR, CDR2 FQNEAQ (reference sequence). The CDR3 totals 15 residues. This CDR3 is CASSQEFGRNYGYTF. In DNA, the CDR3 is TGCGCCAGCAGCCAAGAATTCGGACGGAACTATGGCTACACCTTC.

This chain joins TRBV19 and TRBJ2-7; D gene uncertain. V shed 9 bases and J shed 0 bases, with 12 bases lying between them. This CDR3 spans 13 amino acids. In germline, CDR1 is LNHDA, CDR2 SQIVND (reference sequence). CDR3 nucleotides: TGTGCCAGCGCACACGCTAGCTCCTACGAGCAGTACTTC. Its translation: CASAHASSYEQYF.

This clonotype was recorded at least ten times. The V call is TRBV11-2, the J call TRBJ2-5, with 12 bases matching TRBD2. There are 16 residues in the CDR3. Trimming took 0 bases from V and 1 from J; bases not matched to a gene: 0. In germline, CDR1 is SGHAT, CDR2 FQNNGV. The CDR3 loop is CASSLETSGSQETQYF. The CDR3 region has the DNA TGTGCCAGCAGCTTAGAGACTAGCGGGAGCCAAGAGACCCAGTACTTC.

The chain links TRBV7-2 to TRBJ1-6; possibly TRBD1 for D (6 bases). V was trimmed by 1 base and J by 10 bases, leaving 17 bases between them. This CDR3 has 16 amino acids. Germline V lookup: CDR1 SGHTA, CDR2 FQGNSA. The CDR3, as DNA: TGTGCCAGCAGCTTAGGTCGGGTACAGGGTGGCTCACCCCTCCACTTT. Its translation is CASSLGRVQGGSPLHF. The whole variable domain, filled in from reference TRBV7-2 and TRBJ1-6, reads GAGVSQSPSNKVTEKGKDVELRCDPISGHTALYWYRQSLGQGLEFLIYFQGNSAPDKSGLPSDRFSAERTGGSVSTLTIQRTQQEDSAVYLCASSLGRVQGGSPLHFGNGTRLTVT.

This clonotype was seen many times. The chain has TRBV25-1 and TRBJ1-4; D uncertain. The germline V gene encodes CDR1 MGHDK and CDR2 SYGVNS. The CDR3 contains 17 residues. Trimming took 0 bases from V and 3 from J, leaving 14 bases between them. The CDR3 bases are TGTGCCAGCAGTGAATACCTTCAAGGGAGGGCTAATGAAAAACTGTTTTTT. Its protein is CASSEYLQGRANEKLFF.

In its sample, this clonotype was seen a few times. The chain carries TRBV20-1 and TRBJ2-5; 12 bases line up with TRBD2. Germline V gives CDR1 DFQATT, CDR2 SNEGSKA (reference sequence). Trimming at V came to 3 bases and at J to 4 bases, leaving 6 bases not matched to a gene. This CDR3 contains 15 residues. CDR3 coding DNA: TGCAGTGCTAGGACTAGCGGGAGCCTGACAGAGACCCAGTACTTC. Its protein is CSARTSGSLTETQYF.

This clonotype was detected a few times. The chain combines TRBV12-3 or TRBV12-4 with TRBJ2-7; 11 bases map to TRBD2. The CDR3 consists of 15 residues. Unmatched junction bases numbered 7, after V lost 5 bases and J lost 4 bases. The CDR3 DNA is TGTGCCAGCAGTAAACTAGCGGGGGCACTATACGAGCAGTACTTC. This gives the protein CASSKLAGALYEQYF.

The genes are TRBV20-1 and TRBJ2-1; D is possibly TRBD1 or TRBD2 (5 bases each). This CDR3 has 15 residues. V dropped 6 bases and J dropped 2 bases, with 17 bases sitting between them. The germline CDR1 and CDR2 sequences are DFQATT and SNEGSKA (reference sequence). CDR3 region: CSAPGPTSPYNEQFF. For the CDR3, the DNA is TGCAGTGCACCGGGACCTACAAGTCCCTACAATGAGCAGTTCTTC.

This clonotype came up many times. The V gene is TRBV6-5, the J gene TRBJ2-6, with TRBD1 matching 9 bases. Germline V lookup: CDR1 MNHEY, CDR2 SVGAGI. Trimming cost V 6 bases and J 2 bases; bases outside gene matches: 5. The CDR3 covers 16 residues. The CDR3 loop reads CASRGQGGTGANVLTF. Written as DNA, the CDR3 is TGTGCCAGCAGGGGACAGGGAGGTACTGGGGCCAACGTCCTGACTTTC.

This clonotype was observed many times. The CDR3 loop reads CASSRPTEKAGQYF. In DNA, the CDR3 is TGTGCCAGCAGCAGACCGACGGAGAAAGCTGGGCAGTACTTC. The rearrangement links TRBV6-5 to TRBJ2-7; D is unresolved. V lost 6 bases, J lost 9 bases, and 21 bases lay in between. The CDR3 covers 14 residues. Per the germline V gene, CDR1 is MNHEY and CDR2 is SVGAGI.

This clonotype has ten or more counts. This chain joins TRBV9 and TRBJ2-5; 11 bases line up with TRBD2. Germline values: CDR1 SGDLS, CDR2 YYNGEE. The CDR3 runs 17 residues. V trimming: 0 bases; J trimming: 3 bases; junction bases outside the gene matches: 7. DNA of the CDR3: TGTGCCAGCAGCGTAGACCTAGCGGGGGGTCTTAAAGAGACCCAGTACTTC. It encodes CASSVDLAGGLKETQYF.

J is TRBJ1-2 and V is TRBV15; 7 nucleotides align to TRBD1. There are 13 residues in the CDR3. CDR1 LNHNV and CDR2 YYDKDF come from the germline V gene (reference sequence). V lost 1 base and J lost 7; bases outside the gene matches: 3. This CDR3 reads CATSRAQGSGYTF. The DNA for the CDR3 is TGTGCCACCAGCAGAGCACAGGGGTCTGGCTACACCTTC.

As regards this clonotype: One end of the junction fails to match germline, which may point to a read error. The chain employs TRBV20-1 and TRBJ2-5, with 8 bases aligning to TRBD1. The length of the CDR3 is 12 residues. Germline V gives CDR1 DFQATT, CDR2 SNEGSKA (reference sequence). The CDR3 DNA follows: TGCAGTGCTAGCAGGGGGCAAGGGACCCAGTACTTC. Its translation: CSASRGQGTQYF.

This clonotype occurred a few times. The chain is built from TRBV5-4 and TRBJ2-7; tentatively, D is TRBD1 or TRBD2 (6 bases each). V was cut by 1 base and J by 2 bases, with 16 bases left in between. The CDR3 is made up of 16 amino acids. The V gene's germline CDR1 is SGHNT and CDR2 YYREEE (reference sequence). DNA for the CDR3: TGTGCCAGCAGCTTGAGGATCGCGGGACAAACCTACGAGCAGTACTTC. Its translation is CASSLRIAGQTYEQYF.

The rearrangement uses TRBV7-8 and TRBJ2-7, with 10 nucleotides matching TRBD2. CDR1 is SGHVS and CDR2 is FQNEAQ in the germline V gene. The CDR3 is made up of 16 amino acids. V shed 0 bases, J shed 6 bases, and the junction held 8 bases outside the gene matches. The CDR3 region has the DNA TGTGCCAGCAGCTTAGCCCCCCTAGCGGGAGTAGTCGAGCAGTACTTC. This encodes CASSLAPLAGVVEQYF. Filled out from reference TRBV7-8 and TRBJ2-7, the complete variable domain reads GAGVSQSPRYKVAKRGQDVALRCDPISGHVSLFWYQQALGQGPEFLTYFQNEAQLDKSGLPSDRFFAERPEGSVSTLKIQRTQQEDSAVYLCASSLAPLAGVVEQYFGPGTRLTVT.

This clonotype was recorded many times. The chain uses TRBV29-1 and TRBJ2-7, with 10 bases fitting TRBD2. With 5 bases clipped from V and 0 bases from J, the junction kept 10 bases outside the gene matches. CDR1 is SQVTM, CDR2 ANQGSEA, per germline. This CDR3 has 16 residues. CDR3 in amino acids: CSVFWLAGGLSYEQYF. The CDR3 DNA reads TGCAGCGTTTTCTGGTTAGCGGGAGGCCTCTCCTACGAGCAGTACTTC.

The sample holds many counts of this clonotype. The chain is built from TRBV10-3 and TRBJ2-7; a possible D gene is TRBD2 (6 bases). In germline, CDR1 is ENHRY, CDR2 SYGVKD. V was clipped by 10 bases and J by 0 bases, with 16 bases between them. This CDR3 is built from 14 residues. The CDR3 sequence is CATSRDSSSYEQYF. Written as DNA, the CDR3 is TGTGCCACCTCCCGGGACTCCAGCTCCTACGAGCAGTACTTC.

This clonotype was seen repeatedly, ten times or more. The chain joins TRBV9 to TRBJ1-4; 11 nucleotides match TRBD1. Germline loops: CDR1 SGDLS, CDR2 YYNGEE. The CDR3 spans 15 residues. J was trimmed by 7 bases and V by 3 bases; bases with no gene match: 5. CDR3 in amino acids: CASSARTGGLEKLFF. In nucleotides, the CDR3 is TGTGCCAGCAGCGCGAGGACAGGGGGCCTTGAAAAACTGTTTTTT.

The rearrangement uses TRBV20-1 and TRBJ1-1; D uncertain. V lost 3 bases and J lost 1, with 9 bases in between. Germline CDR1 is DFQATT and CDR2 is SNEGSKA (reference sequence). The CDR3 is 13 amino acids. The CDR3 is CSARRAGNTEAFF. The CDR3 region has the DNA TGCAGTGCTAGGAGGGCGGGGAACACTGAAGCTTTCTTT.

This clonotype turned up a few times. This rearrangement joins TRBV4-2 to TRBJ2-2; tentative D call: TRBD2 (5 bases). Trimming removed 0 bases at V and 4 bases at J, with 9 bases between. The V gene's germline CDR1 is LGHNA and CDR2 YNFKEQ. The CDR3 loop spans 15 amino acids. This chain's CDR3 is CASSQDRGITGELFF. In DNA form, the CDR3 reads TGTGCCAGCAGCCAAGATCGAGGGATCACCGGGGAGCTGTTTTTT.

This clonotype was observed many times. The V and J genes are TRBV29-1 and TRBJ1-4, with no clear D. The CDR3 runs to 12 residues. Trimming removed 5 bases at V and 4 bases at J, with 8 bases between. CDR1 and CDR2 (germline): SQVTM, ANQGSEA. The CDR3 reads CSVILFNEKLFF. The CDR3 DNA follows: TGCAGCGTTATACTTTTTAATGAAAAACTGTTTTTT. The variable domain in full, completed from reference TRBV29-1 and TRBJ1-4, reads SAVISQKPSRDICQRGTSLTIQCQVDSQVTMMFWYRQQPGQSLTLIATANQGSEATYESGFVIDKFPISRPNLTFSTLTVSNMSPEDSSIYLCSVILFNEKLFFGSGTQLSVL.

The V call is TRBV29-1, the J call TRBJ2-6, with TRBD2 matching 9 bases. V lost 7 bases and J lost 0; bases outside the gene matches: 7. The germline CDR1 and CDR2 sequences are SQVTM and ANQGSEA. The CDR3 is 16 amino acids. The CDR3 reads CSARLAAASGANVLTF. The CDR3 nucleotides read TGCAGCGCCCGACTAGCGGCTGCCTCTGGGGCCAACGTCCTGACTTTC. Supplemented by reference TRBV29-1 and TRBJ2-6, the full variable domain reads SAVISQKPSRDICQRGTSLTIQCQVDSQVTMMFWYRQQPGQSLTLIATANQGSEATYESGFVIDKFPISRPNLTFSTLTVSNMSPEDSSIYLCSARLAAASGANVLTFGAGSRLTVL.